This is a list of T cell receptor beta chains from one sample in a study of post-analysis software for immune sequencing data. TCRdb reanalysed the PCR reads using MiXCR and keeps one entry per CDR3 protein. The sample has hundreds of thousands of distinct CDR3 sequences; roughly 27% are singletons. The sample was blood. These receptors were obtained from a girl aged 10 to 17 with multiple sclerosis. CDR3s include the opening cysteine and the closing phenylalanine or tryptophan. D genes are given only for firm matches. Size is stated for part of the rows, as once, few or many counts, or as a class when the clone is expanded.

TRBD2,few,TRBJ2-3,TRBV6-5,TGTGCCAGCAAAAGTCTAGCGGGTAGTACCACAGATACGCAGTATTTT,CASKSLAGSTTDTQYF
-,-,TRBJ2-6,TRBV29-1,TGCAGCGTGGATAACACCGGGGCCAACGTCCTGACTTTC,CSVDNTGANVLTF
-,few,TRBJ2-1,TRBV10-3,TGTGCCATCAGTGAGTCATTACAGGACTCCTACAATGAGCAGTTCTTC,CAISESLQDSYNEQFF
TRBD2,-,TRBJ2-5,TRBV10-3,TGTGCCACGGGGTTGGGGGGACTAGCGGGGAGCCAAGAGACCCAGTACTTC,CATGLGGLAGSQETQYF
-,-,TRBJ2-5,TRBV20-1,TGCAGTGCTAGGCCCCGCGGGAATCTTGAAGGGGAGACCCAGTACTTC,CSARPRGNLEGETQYF
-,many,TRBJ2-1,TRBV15,TGTGCCACCAGCAGAGTCGTAGGGGATGAGCAGTTCTTC,CATSRVVGDEQFF
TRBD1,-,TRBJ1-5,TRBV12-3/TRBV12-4,TGTGCCAGCAGTCCGCAGGGCTCGGGACAGGGTCTTCGGCCCCAGCATTTT,CASSPQGSGQGLRPQHF
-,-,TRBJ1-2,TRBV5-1,TGCGCCAGCAGCCTAGATCGGGACGACGGAGGCCACACCTTC,CASSLDRDDGGHTF
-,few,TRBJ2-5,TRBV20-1,TGCAGTGCTAGGCCCGGGGGAACGTTTCGGGAGACCCAGTACTTC,CSARPGGTFRETQYF
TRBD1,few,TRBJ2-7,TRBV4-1,TGCGCCAGCAGCCACCTGGGACAGGGGTCCTACGAGCAGTACTTC,CASSHLGQGSYEQYF
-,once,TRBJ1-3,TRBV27,TGTGCCAGCAGGGGCAGGGGATCTGACACCATATATTTT,CASRGRGSDTIYF
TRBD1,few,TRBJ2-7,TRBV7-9,TGTGCCAGCAGCGCAACTAGCCGGGACAGGGCCTACGAGCAGTACTTC,CASSATSRDRAYEQYF
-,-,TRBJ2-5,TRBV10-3,TGTGCCGTCAGTGAGCCGCCATTGGAGACCCAGTACTTC,CAVSEPPLETQYF
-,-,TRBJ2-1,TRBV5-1,TGCGCCAGCAGCGTGTCAGGGGTCTACAATGAGCAGTTCTTC,CASSVSGVYNEQFF
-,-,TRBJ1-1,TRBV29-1,TGCAGCGTTGAAGGACGACAGGAAGCTTTCTTT,CSVEGRQEAFF
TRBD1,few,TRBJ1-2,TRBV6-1,TGTGCCGGCAGTGCCCGGACAGGGCACTATGGCTACACCTTC,CAGSARTGHYGYTF
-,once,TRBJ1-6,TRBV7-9,TGTGCCAGCAGGCTGACGGGAAATTCACCCCTCCACTTT,CASRLTGNSPLHF
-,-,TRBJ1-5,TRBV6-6,TGTGCCAGCAGGGGGGGGACACTAAATCAGCCCCAGCATTTT,CASRGGTLNQPQHF